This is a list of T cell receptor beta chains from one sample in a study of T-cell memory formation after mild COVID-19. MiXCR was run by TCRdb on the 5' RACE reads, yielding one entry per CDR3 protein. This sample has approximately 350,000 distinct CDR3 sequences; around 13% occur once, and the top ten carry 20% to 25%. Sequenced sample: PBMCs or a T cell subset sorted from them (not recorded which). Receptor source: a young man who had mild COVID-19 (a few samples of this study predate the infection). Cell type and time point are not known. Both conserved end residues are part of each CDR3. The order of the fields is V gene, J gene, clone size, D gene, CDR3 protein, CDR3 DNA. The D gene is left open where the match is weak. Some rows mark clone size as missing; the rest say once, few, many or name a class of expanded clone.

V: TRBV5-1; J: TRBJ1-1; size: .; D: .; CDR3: CASSLMGVGTEAFF; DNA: TGCGCCAGCAGCTTGATGGGAGTCGGCACTGAAGCTTTCTTT
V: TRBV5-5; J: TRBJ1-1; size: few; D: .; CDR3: CASSFQPQNTEAFF; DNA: TGTGCCAGCAGCTTCCAACCCCAGAACACTGAAGCTTTCTTT
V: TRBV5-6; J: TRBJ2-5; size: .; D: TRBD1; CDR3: CASSLRRQGGETQYF; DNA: TGTGCCAGCAGCTTAAGACGACAGGGGGGAGAGACCCAGTACTTC
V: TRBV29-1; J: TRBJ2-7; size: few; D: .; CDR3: CSAEDPTYEQYF; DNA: TGCAGCGCGGAAGACCCGACGTACGAGCAGTACTTC
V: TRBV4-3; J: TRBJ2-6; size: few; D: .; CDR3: CASSQDPTATAGANVLTF; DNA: TGCGCCAGCAGCCAGGATCCTACTGCGACTGCTGGGGCCAACGTCCTGACTTTC
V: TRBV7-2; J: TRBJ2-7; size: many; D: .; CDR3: CASSLGGGTAYEQYF; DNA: TGTGCCAGCAGCTTAGGGGGCGGGACCGCCTACGAGCAGTACTTC
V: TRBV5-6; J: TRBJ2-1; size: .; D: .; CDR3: CASSLEGISSYNEQFF; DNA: TGTGCCAGCAGCTTGGAGGGTATCAGCTCCTACAATGAGCAGTTCTTC
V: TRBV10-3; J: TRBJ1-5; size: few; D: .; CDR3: CAISREGGREPQHF; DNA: TGTGCCATCAGCAGAGAGGGAGGGCGAGAGCCCCAGCATTTT
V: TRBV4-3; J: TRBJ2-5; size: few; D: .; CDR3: CASSQDMGETQYF; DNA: TGCGCCAGCAGCCAAGATATGGGGGAGACCCAGTACTTC
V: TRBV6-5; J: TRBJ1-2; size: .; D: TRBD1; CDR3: CASRPDRGRGYTF; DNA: TGTGCCAGCAGACCCGACAGGGGTCGTGGCTACACCTTC
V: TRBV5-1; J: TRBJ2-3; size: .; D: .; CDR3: CASSLAPKSTDTQYF; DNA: TGCGCCAGCAGCTTGGCTCCAAAATCCACAGATACGCAGTATTTT
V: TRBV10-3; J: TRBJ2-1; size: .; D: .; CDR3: CATSYGNEQFF; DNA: TGTGCCACCTCTTACGGCAATGAGCAGTTCTTC
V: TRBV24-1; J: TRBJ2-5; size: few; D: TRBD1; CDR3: CATSDSQGTQETQYF; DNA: TGTGCCACCAGTGACTCACAGGGGACACAAGAGACCCAGTACTTC
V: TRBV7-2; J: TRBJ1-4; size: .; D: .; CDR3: CASSYYNEKLFF; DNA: TGTGCCAGCAGCTACTATAATGAAAAACTGTTTTTT
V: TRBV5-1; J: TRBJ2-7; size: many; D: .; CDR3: CASRSEQGFFEQYF; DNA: TGCGCCAGCAGATCGGAGCAGGGGTTCTTCGAGCAGTACTTC
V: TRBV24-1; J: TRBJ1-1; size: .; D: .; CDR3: CATSDRAFQGGAFF; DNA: TGTGCCACCAGTGATCGGGCCTTTCAAGGTGGAGCTTTCTTT
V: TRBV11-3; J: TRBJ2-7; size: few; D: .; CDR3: CASSLDGQNEKYF; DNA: TGTGCCAGCAGCTTAGATGGACAGAATGAGAAGTACTTC
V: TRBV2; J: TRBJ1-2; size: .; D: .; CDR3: CASSEDRANYGYTF; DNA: TGTGCCAGCAGTGAGGACCGGGCTAACTATGGCTACACCTTC
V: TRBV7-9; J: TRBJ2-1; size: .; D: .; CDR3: CASSPSRGANEQFF; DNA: TGTGCCAGCAGCCCCAGTAGGGGCGCGAATGAGCAGTTCTTC
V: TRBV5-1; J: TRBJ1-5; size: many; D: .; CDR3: CASSLWGAQPQHF; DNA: TGCGCCAGCAGCTTGTGGGGTGCTCAGCCCCAGCATTTT
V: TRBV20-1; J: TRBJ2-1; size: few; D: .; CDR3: CSARDYQAGRYEQFF; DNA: TGCAGTGCTAGAGATTATCAGGCAGGGAGGTATGAGCAGTTCTTC
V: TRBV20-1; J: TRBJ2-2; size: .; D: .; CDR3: CSAHGLAGELFF; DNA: TGCAGTGCTCACGGGTTGGCCGGGGAGCTGTTTTTT
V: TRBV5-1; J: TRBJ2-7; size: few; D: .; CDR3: CASSLTGYGEQYF; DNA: TGCGCCAGCAGCTTGACAGGGTATGGGGAACAGTACTTC
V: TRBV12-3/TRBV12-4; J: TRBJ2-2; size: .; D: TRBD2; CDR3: CASERGSNTGELFF; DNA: TGTGCCAGCGAGCGGGGTTCGAACACCGGGGAGCTGTTTTTT
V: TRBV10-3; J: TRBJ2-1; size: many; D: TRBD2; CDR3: CAISSGGRDEQFF; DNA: TGTGCCATCAGTAGCGGGGGGCGGGATGAGCAGTTCTTC
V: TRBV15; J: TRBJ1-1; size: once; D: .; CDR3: CATSRDVAVGEAFF; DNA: TGTGCCACCAGCAGAGATGTAGCGGTGGGAGAAGCTTTCTTT
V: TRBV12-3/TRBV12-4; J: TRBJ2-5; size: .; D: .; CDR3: CASSFLTPETQYF; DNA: TGTGCCAGCAGTTTTTTGACCCCAGAGACCCAGTACTTC
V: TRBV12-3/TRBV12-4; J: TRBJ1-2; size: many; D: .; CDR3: CASSPRTDTYGYTF; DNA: TGTGCCAGCAGCCCGAGAACAGACACCTATGGCTACACCTTC
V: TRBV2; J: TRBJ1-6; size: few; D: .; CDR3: CASSERVRSNSPLHF; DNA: TGTGCCAGCAGTGAAAGGGTTCGGTCCAATTCACCCCTCCACTTT
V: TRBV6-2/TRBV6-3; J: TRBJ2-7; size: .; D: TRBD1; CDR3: CASSGYRGFLYEQYF; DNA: TGTGCCAGCAGTGGCTACAGGGGATTCCTCTACGAGCAGTACTTC
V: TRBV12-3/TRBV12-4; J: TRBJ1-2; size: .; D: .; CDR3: CASSFRQGTNYGYTF; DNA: TGTGCCAGCAGTTTTAGGCAGGGAACTAACTATGGCTACACCTTC
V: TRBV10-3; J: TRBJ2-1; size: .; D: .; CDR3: CAISDPSYNEQFF; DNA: TGTGCCATCAGTGACCCCAGCTACAATGAGCAGTTCTTC
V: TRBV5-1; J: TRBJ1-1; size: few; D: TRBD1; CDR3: CASSRRTGQNTEAFF; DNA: TGCGCCAGCAGCCGAAGGACAGGGCAGAACACTGAAGCTTTCTTT
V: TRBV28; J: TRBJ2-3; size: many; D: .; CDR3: CASTHRGDTQYF; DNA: TGTGCCAGCACCCACCGGGGAGATACGCAGTATTTT